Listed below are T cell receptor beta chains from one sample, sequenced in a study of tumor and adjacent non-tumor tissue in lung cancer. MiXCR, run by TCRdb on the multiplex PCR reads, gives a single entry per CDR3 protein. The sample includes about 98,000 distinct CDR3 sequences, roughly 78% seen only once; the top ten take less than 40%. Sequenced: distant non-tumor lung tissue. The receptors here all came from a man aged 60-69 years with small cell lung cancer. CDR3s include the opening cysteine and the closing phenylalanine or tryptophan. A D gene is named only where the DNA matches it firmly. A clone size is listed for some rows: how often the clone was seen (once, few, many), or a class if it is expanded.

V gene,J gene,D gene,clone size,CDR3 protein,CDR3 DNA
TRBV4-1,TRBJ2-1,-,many,CATKVGQAYNEQFF,TGCGCCACCAAGGTGGGACAAGCGTACAATGAGCAGTTCTTC
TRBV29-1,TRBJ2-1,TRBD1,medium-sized,CSASGTASSYNEQFF,TGCAGCGCCTCCGGGACAGCGAGCTCCTACAATGAGCAGTTCTTC
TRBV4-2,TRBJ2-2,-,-,CACSQDLRANTGELLF,TGCGCCTGCAGCCAAGATCTCAGGGCGAACACCGGGGAGCTGTTGTTT
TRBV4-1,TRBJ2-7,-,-,CATSLYREPYEQYF,TGCGCCACCAGCCTCTACAGGGAGCCCTACGAGCAGTACTTC
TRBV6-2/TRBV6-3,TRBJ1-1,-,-,CASNEVVPVYSEAFF,TGTGCCAGCAATGAGGTGGTACCGGTTTATTCTGAAGCTTTCTTT
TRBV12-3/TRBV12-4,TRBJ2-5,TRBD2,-,CVSSPYSGGQETQYF,TGTGTCAGTAGTCCCTATAGCGGGGGACAAGAGACCCAGTATTTC
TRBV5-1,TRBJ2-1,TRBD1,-,CASNMGALTGGHEQFF,TGCGCCAGCAACATGGGCGCGCTGACAGGGGGGCATGAGCAGTTCTTC
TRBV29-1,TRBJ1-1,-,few,CSARQTNTEAFF,TGCAGCGCCCGACAGACAAACACTGAAGCTTTCTTT
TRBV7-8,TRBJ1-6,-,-,CASNLDRHASSPLHF,TGTGCCAGCAACTTAGATCGACACGCCAGTTCACCCCTCCACTTT
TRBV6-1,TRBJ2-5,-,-,CAGSERKRLETHYF,TGTGCCGGCAGTGAAAGGAAGAGGTTAGAGACCCATTACTTC
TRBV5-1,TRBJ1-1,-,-,CASILVGSHTVAFF,TGCGCCAGCATCTTGGTCGGGTCACACACTGTAGCTTTCTTT
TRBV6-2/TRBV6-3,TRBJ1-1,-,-,CASSYDRGYTGAFF,TGTGCCAGCAGTTACGATCGGGGGTACACTGGAGCTTTCTTT
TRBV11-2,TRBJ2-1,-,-,CTSSLEGFGEQFF,TGTACAAGTAGCTTAGAGGGTTTCGGTGAGCAGTTCTTC
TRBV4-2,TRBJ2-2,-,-,CISSQDLSANTGELFF,TGTATCAGCAGCCAAGATCTGAGTGCCAACACCGGGGAGTTGTTTTTT
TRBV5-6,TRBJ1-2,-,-,CVSSPEGTGYDVYTF,TGTGTCAGCAGCCCCGAAGGAACAGGTTACGATGTCTACACCTTC
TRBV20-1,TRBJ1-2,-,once,CSASDHSSYGYIF,TGCAGTGCTAGCGACCATAGCAGCTATGGCTACATCTTC
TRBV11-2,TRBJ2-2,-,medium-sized,CASSLVWSNTGELFF,TGTGCCAGCAGCTTAGTGTGGTCGAACACCGGGGAGCTGTTTTTT
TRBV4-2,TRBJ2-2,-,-,CASSQEGGRIGELFF,TGTGCCAGCAGCCAAGAGGGGGGTAGGATCGGGGAGTTGTTTTTT
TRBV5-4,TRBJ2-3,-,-,CASSPTGQNTDMQYF,TGTGCCAGCAGCCCCACAGGACAGAACACAGATATGCAGTATTTT
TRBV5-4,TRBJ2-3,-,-,CASSLGTNRDTQYF,TGTGCCAGCAGCTTAGGGACCAATAGGGATACGCAGTATTTT
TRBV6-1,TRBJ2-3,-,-,CVSSSLGAGLLGSERQYF,TGTGTCAGCAGCTCCCTAGGGGCTGGACTCTTGGGCTCGGAGCGGCAGTATTTT
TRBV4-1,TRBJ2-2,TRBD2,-,CISNSRTSGTNTGELFF,TGCATCAGCAACTCCCGGACTAGCGGGACGAACACCGGGGAGCTATTTTTT